This T cell receptor beta chain was found in a study of OX40 agonist ivuxolimab in advanced cancers. TCRdb keeps only in-frame clones here, not all; method: immunoSEQ multiplex PCR. The sample lists under 50,000 clones; about 88% were seen once. CDR1 and CDR2 (germline): LNHNV, YYDKDF (reference sequence). V lost 7 bases and J 6 bases, leaving 19 bases between the germline ends. The CDR3 extends over 14 amino acids. The TCR originated in an adult with an advanced solid tumor such as melanoma, head and neck, liver or kidney cancer. The rearrangement uses TRBV15 and TRBJ2-7; the D is unclear. Sequenced here: CD4+ or CD8+ T cells sorted from blood, sampled in a trial of the OX40 agonist ivuxolimab. Here the CDR3 DNA reads TGTGCCACCAAATACGACCCAGACCGTTCCGAGCAGTACTTC. Translation: CATKYDPDRSEQYF.